This T cell receptor (beta chain) appears in the sequencing data of a study of blood T cell repertoires in COVID-19. Study overall: COVID-19 samples collected from the United States, Italy and Spain covered acute and convalescent phases. T cells, B-cell-depleted T cells, or PBMCs provided the cDNA or gDNA that served as material.

The authors' processing: It was from reference gene primer amplification that nucleated cell counts were estimated. Generated by immunoSEQ multiplex PCR, the TCRdb table keeps only in-frame clones and is missing some. For V, J and clone size, that table is used; D and trimming come from the DNA. The sample consists of over 250,000 clones, 75% to 90% of them appearing once. This TCR was recovered from a woman in her 70s with acute or convalescent COVID-19. The sequencing input was peripheral blood.

CDR3 nucleotides: TGTGCCAGCAGCACCCGGACAGGGGGCAGGGGTAATGAAAAACTGTTTTTT. It encodes CASSTRTGGRGNEKLFF. V gene TRBV5-4 combines with J gene TRBJ1-4, with 11 bases fitting TRBD1. The germline V gene encodes CDR1 SGHNT and CDR2 YYREEE (reference sequence). This CDR3 region has 17 residues. With 4 bases clipped from V and 4 bases from J, the junction kept 9 bases outside the gene matches. Drawing the rest from reference TRBV5-4 and TRBJ1-4, the complete variable domain is ETGVTQSPTHLIKTRGQQVTLRCSSQSGHNTVSWYQQALGQGPQFIFQYYREEENGRGNFPPRFSGLQFPNYSSELNVNALELDDSALYLCASSTRTGGRGNEKLFFGSGTQLSVL.